This T cell receptor (beta chain) was sequenced in a study of cytomegalovirus exposure and HLA in healthy donors. Across the study: As an earlier analysis found, about 190 million T cells yielded some 120 million unique TCR beta sequences.

Notes on this clone: Its antigen remains unidentified.

Study-level findings and limits: Researchers reported from a later analysis that most CMV-associated TCR beta chains appeared HLA-restricted.

In the PCR, 60 Vbeta and 13 Jbeta primers were used. Clones were read by immunoSEQ multiplex PCR, and TCRdb kept only the in-frame ones, dropping some. This sample's table reports 130,000 or so clones. The germline V gene encodes CDR1 LNHDA and CDR2 SQIVND (reference sequence). CDR3 length: 19 amino acids. With 4 bases removed from V and 0 bases from J, the gap between germline ends came to 19 bases. This chain uses TRBV19 with TRBJ2-6, with D perhaps TRBD1 (5 bases). The clonotype originates from a woman aged 18-29 years in good health and CMV-seronegative. Sequenced material: PBMCs. The CDR3 sequence is CASSTPTPGIRSGANVLTF. DNA for the CDR3: TGTGCCAGTAGTACCCCAACCCCAGGGATCCGCTCTGGGGCCAACGTCCTGACTTTC.